This T cell receptor beta chain comes out of a study of cytomegalovirus exposure and HLA in healthy donors. Whole-study findings and limits: For most TCR sequences rarity was the rule, although some public TCRs occurred in many donors. Certain sequence variants were highly shared and formed a cluster, and this cluster was likely a sequencing artifact. TCR beta chains numbering 164 were designated cytomegalovirus-associated.

To note about this clone: Its specificity is unknown.

Trimming removed 7 bases at V and 1 base at J, with 4 bases between. The CDR3 spans 10 residues. Germline-derived CDR1 and CDR2 are SQVTM and ANQGSEA. Primers included in the PCR were 60 Vbeta and 13 Jbeta primers. TCRdb keeps only in-frame clones here, not all; method: immunoSEQ multiplex PCR. Its listing shows more than 50,000 clones. The receptor was derived from a man between 50 and 59 years old in good health and CMV-seropositive. The sample was PBMCs. This chain links TRBV29-1 with TRBJ2-5; D remains ambiguous. The CDR3 here is CSAGQETQYF. For the CDR3, the DNA is TGCAGCGCCGGCCAAGAGACCCAGTACTTC. Full variable domain (missing parts from reference TRBV29-1 and TRBJ2-5): SAVISQKPSRDICQRGTSLTIQCQVDSQVTMMFWYRQQPGQSLTLIATANQGSEATYESGFVIDKFPISRPNLTFSTLTVSNMSPEDSSIYLCSAGQETQYFGPGTRLLVL.